The entry below describes one T cell receptor (beta chain). Its antigen is unidentified. The V gene's germline CDR1 is MNHEY and CDR2 SMNVEV (reference sequence). After removal of 5 bases from V and 3 bases from J, the junction contained 9 bases not matched to a gene. This CDR3 region has 18 residues. The sample originates from a study of cytomegalovirus exposure and HLA in healthy donors. Study-wide results and caveats: Later analysis identified several of the most significant clusters that appeared linked to common viral pathogens.

Primers included in the PCR were 60 Vbeta and 13 Jbeta primers. Sequencing used immunoSEQ multiplex PCR; TCRdb keeps in-frame clones, though not all of them. The sample contains around 100,000 clones, over 65% of which appear only once. V usage is TRBV27 and J usage is TRBJ2-1; 14 nucleotides line up with TRBD2. The clonotype originates from a woman in her 30s in good health and CMV-seropositive. The sample was PBMCs. CDR3 bases: TGTGCCAGCAGTCCCCCCTGGGGACTAGCGGGAGTCTACAATGAGCAGTTCTTC. This codes for CASSPPWGLAGVYNEQFF.